This T cell receptor (beta chain) was recovered during a study of breast tumors, draining lymph nodes, adjacent tissues. The CDR3 sequence is 17 residues long. The trim removed 0 bases at V and 0 bases at J, leaving 5 bases unmatched. Germline values: CDR1 SGDLS, CDR2 YYNGEE. TCRdb redid the calling of the multiplex PCR reads with MiXCR, one entry per CDR3 protein. The sample has 15,000 to 20,000 distinct CDR3 sequences; 63% are singletons. This TCR came from a female donor with breast cancer. Some clones in this sample may be carry-over from other donors' samples. The V gene is TRBV9, the J gene TRBJ2-3, with TRBD2 matching 9 bases. Sequenced material: tumor-adjacent breast tissue. The CDR3: CASSVEAAGGSTDTQYF. The CDR3 nucleotides are TGTGCCAGCAGCGTAGAAGCAGCGGGGGGAAGCACAGATACGCAGTATTTT.